This T cell receptor (beta chain) was found in a study of cytomegalovirus exposure and HLA in healthy donors. Study conclusions and caveats: HLA-A and HLA-B allele assignments for most subjects were reportedly predicted accurately using TCR beta sequences. TCR beta chains numbering about 160 were designated cytomegalovirus-associated. Later analysis indicated greater clonal expansion among HLA-associated TCR beta chains than among equally common other chains.

Researchers ran the PCR with 60 Vbeta and 13 Jbeta primers. The data were produced by immunoSEQ multiplex PCR, yet TCRdb's version contains in-frame clones alone and is incomplete. The sample contains some 150,000 clones, roughly 80% of which appear only once. This CDR3 is built from 15 residues. In germline, CDR1 is MNHEY, CDR2 SVGAGI. Concerning this clone: The antigen is unknown.

Sequenced: PBMCs. The receptor was derived from a man in his fifties in good health and CMV-seropositive. The chain carries TRBV6-5 and TRBJ2-5; TRBD2 agrees at 9 bases. Judging by the DNA end, TRBJ2-7 fits better; the J call may be wrong. CDR3 in DNA: TGTGCCAGCAGATACGGACTAGCGCGCTCCTACGAGCAGTACTTC. This encodes CASRYGLARSYEQYF.